This T cell receptor (beta chain) is drawn from a study of blood T cells in healthy people across ages (dated by TCRdb to the mid-2010s). General notes on the study: In model experiments, template switching captured roughly one uniquely barcoded TCR beta cDNA molecule for every two T cells. To track age-related changes in TCR beta repertoire diversity, the study relied on deep sequencing normalized with unique cDNA molecular identifiers. Donors were grouped into four age groups: young (average roughly 17 years), middle-aged (39), aged (approximately 58) and long-lived (82). To avoid experimental bias, donors of different ages were distributed randomly across sequencing lanes. For two donors (one aged 18 to 30 and one aged 80 or older), the study analyzed two additional independent replicas of 1 million unique cDNA reads from the same blood draw. The study at large found these results: Because profiling used bulk unsorted PBMCs, naive and antigen-experienced compartments could not be compared conclusively. Observed TCR beta diversity per million T cells fell roughly linearly with age, and a significant reduction was already apparent by age around 36. The percentage of naive T cells measured by flow cytometry correlated strongly with observed TCR beta diversity. Estimates of total diversity based on one million sequenced T cells were considered lower bounds and underestimates. Because the CMV infection status of the donors was unknown, age-related changes in expanded clonotypes may potentially have been confounded. Compared with the aged group, the long-lived group had more naive CD4+ T cells, fewer expanded clones and increased TCR diversity, suggesting age selection.

Points on this clonotype: Its antigen is unknown. Per-nucleotide qualities are absent, and no much larger clonotype sits a single base away.

The CDR3 sequence holds 15 residues, the cysteine and phenylalanine included. Only CDR3 DNA remains: 45 bases, in frame from the first base. According to the germline V gene, CDR1 reads MNHNS and CDR2 reads SASEGT. V sheds 7 bases and J sheds 0 bases, leaving 16 bases between their ends. The donors were under 40 Caucasian individuals from Russia, aged roughly 6 to 100 years, who were systemically healthy. Roughly 11 milliliters of peripheral blood were drawn from each donor into EDTA-treated Vacutainer tubes. Ficoll-Paque density-gradient centrifugation was used to isolate PBMCs, with at least 6.5 million per sample. Trizol reagent was used to extract total RNA from the PBMCs, yielding at least 5.5 micrograms per sample. For every donor, flow cytometry on a PBMC aliquot measured the percentage of naive CD45RAhigh/CD27high T cells. Library preparation was by 5' RACE. Sequencing instrument: Illumina HiSeq 2500. The second PCR ran for roughly 7 to 11 cycles and used a J-beta primer mix along with a sample-barcoded 5' primer. Each TCR beta cDNA molecule received a unique molecular identifier from a template-switch 5' adaptor carrying 12 random nucleotides. Each sample yielded at least 2.5 million CDR3-containing paired-end reads. First-strand cDNA synthesis was performed from all RNA using the Mint cDNA synthesis kit, with priming by a TRBC-specific oligonucleotide. Following uracil-DNA glycosylase treatment, a first 18-cycle PCR with universal primers M1SS and BC2_uni_R was performed on all cDNA. The original methods were these. Each sample was normalized by randomly selecting 1 million high-quality reads, each carrying a distinct molecular identifier. Reads sharing molecular identifiers were discarded rather than binned into consensus sequences. MiTCR, with a Q25 quality threshold and the strictest error-elimination algorithm, was used for CDR3 identification, clonotype clustering and error correction. Lower-bound total TCR beta diversity was estimated with a nonparametric unseen species model using Euler transformation. In TCRdb, the public reads were trimmed at Q25 with fastp and aligned with MiXCR, with productive beta chains retained. Rows matching on CDR3 protein sequence are summarized as one entry with the most common DNA and genes. The V and J calls, along with clone size, are taken from TCRdb and not from the paper's own processing. The sample includes roughly 1.5 million distinct CDR3 sequences, with roughly 43% observed a single time. In total, the top ten clones hold around 4% of the sample.

The sample taken for sequencing was blood. The sequence links TRBV6-1 to TRBJ2-7, with the D gene call left open. The TCR originated in a woman younger than 30 in good health. The DNA sequence is given as TGTGCCAGCACGTCTTCGGTCAGGAGCTCCTACGAGCAGTACTTC. Translated, this is CASTSSVRSSYEQYF.